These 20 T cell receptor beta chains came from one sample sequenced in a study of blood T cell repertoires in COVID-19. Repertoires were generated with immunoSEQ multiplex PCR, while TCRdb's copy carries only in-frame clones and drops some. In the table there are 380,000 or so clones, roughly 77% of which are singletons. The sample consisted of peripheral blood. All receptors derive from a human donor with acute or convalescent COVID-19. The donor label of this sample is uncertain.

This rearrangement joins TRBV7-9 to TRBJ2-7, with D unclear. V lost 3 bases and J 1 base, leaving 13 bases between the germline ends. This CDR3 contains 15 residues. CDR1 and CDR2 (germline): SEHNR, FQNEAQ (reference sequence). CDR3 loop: CASSLRDGLSYEQYF. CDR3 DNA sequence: TGTGCCAGCAGCTTGCGTGACGGGTTATCCTACGAGCAGTACTTC.

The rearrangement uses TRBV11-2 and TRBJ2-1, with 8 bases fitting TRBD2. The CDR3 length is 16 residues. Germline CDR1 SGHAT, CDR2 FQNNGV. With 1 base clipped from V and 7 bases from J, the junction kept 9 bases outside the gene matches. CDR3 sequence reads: CASSLVGLGRVNEQFF. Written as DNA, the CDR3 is TGTGCCAGCAGCTTAGTCGGACTCGGGAGGGTTAATGAGCAGTTCTTC.

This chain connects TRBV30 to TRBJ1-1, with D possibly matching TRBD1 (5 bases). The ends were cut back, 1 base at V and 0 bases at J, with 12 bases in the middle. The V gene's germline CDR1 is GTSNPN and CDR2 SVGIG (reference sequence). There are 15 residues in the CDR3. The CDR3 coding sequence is TGTGCCTGGAGTGGTAGGGGAAGGATGAACACTGAAGCTTTCTTT. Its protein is CAWSGRGRMNTEAFF.

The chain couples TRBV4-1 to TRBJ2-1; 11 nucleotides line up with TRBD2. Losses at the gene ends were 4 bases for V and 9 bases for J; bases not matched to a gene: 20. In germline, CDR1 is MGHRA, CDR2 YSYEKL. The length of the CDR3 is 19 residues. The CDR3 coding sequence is TGCGCCAGCAGCCCCCGTTCTAGCGGGCCGTCACTAGCGGGGGCTGAGCAGTTCTTC. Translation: CASSPRSSGPSLAGAEQFF.

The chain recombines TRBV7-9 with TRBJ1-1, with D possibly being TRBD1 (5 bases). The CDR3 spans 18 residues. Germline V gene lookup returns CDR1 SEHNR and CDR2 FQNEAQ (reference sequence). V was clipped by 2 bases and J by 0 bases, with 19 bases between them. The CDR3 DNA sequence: TGTGCCAGCAGCTTACCCTCTGGGGCAGGCCTTATGAACACTGAAGCTTTCTTT. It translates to CASSLPSGAGLMNTEAFF.

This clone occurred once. The CDR3 DNA follows: TGTGCCAGCAGCCCAACAAACACAGATACGCAGTATTTT. It is translated as CASSPTNTDTQYF. The genes are TRBV7-6 and TRBJ2-3; D unresolved. Per germline, CDR1 SGHVS and CDR2 FNYEAQ. The ends were cut back, 5 bases at V and 2 bases at J, with 8 bases in the middle. The CDR3 length is 13 residues. Drawing the rest from reference TRBV7-6 and TRBJ2-3, the complete variable domain is GAGVSQSPRYKVTKRGQDVALRCDPISGHVSLYWYRQALGQGPEFLTYFNYEAQQDKSGLPNDRFSAERPEGSISTLTIQRTEQRDSAMYRCASSPTNTDTQYFGPGTRLTVL.

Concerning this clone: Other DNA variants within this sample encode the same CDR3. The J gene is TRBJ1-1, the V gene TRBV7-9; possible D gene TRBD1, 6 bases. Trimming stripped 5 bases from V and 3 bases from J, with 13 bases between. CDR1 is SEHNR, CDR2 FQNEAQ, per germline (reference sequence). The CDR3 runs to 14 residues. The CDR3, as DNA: TGTGCCAGCAGCCCTCGAGGGGGTGACACTGAAGCTTTCTTT. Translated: CASSPRGGDTEAFF.

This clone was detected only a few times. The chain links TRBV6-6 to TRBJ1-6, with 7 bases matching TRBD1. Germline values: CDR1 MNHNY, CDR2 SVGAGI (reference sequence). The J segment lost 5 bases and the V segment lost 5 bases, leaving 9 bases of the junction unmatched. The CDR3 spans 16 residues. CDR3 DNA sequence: TGTGCCAGCAGTGGGGGTTGGGACAGCCATAATTCACCCCTCCACTTT. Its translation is CASSGGWDSHNSPLHF.

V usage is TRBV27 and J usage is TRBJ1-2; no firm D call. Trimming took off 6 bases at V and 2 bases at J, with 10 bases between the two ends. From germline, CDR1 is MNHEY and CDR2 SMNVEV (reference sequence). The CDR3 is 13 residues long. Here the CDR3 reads CASRGPGNYGYTF. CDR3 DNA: TGTGCCAGCAGGGGTCCGGGAAACTATGGCTACACCTTC.

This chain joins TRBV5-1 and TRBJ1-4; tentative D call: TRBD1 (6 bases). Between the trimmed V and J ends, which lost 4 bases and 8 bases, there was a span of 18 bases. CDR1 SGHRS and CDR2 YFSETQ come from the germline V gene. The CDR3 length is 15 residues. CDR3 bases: TGCGCCAGCAGCCCCGGACAGATCCTCTCAGAAAAACTGTTTTTT. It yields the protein CASSPGQILSEKLFF.

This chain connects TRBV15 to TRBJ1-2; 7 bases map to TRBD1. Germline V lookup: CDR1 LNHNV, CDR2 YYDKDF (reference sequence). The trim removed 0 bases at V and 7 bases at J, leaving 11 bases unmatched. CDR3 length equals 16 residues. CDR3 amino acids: CATSRDGQVEGSGYTF. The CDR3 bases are TGTGCCACCAGCAGAGACGGACAGGTTGAGGGGTCTGGCTACACCTTC.

This CDR3 is CASSATEKYGYTF. The CDR3 DNA reads as TGTGCCAGCAGTGCGACAGAAAAATATGGCTACACCTTC. The chain employs TRBV6-1 and TRBJ1-2; the D gene is possibly TRBD1 (5 bases). The CDR3 covers 13 residues. Germline V CDR1 and CDR2: MNHNS, SASEGT. V was shortened by 4 bases and J by 5 bases, with 11 bases between the two germline ends.

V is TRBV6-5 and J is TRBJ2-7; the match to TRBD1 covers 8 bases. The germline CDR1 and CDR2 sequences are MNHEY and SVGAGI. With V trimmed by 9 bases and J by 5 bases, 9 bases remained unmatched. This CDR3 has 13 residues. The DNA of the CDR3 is TGTGCCAGTAAGACAGGGGTGATGGACGAGCAGTACTTC. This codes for CASKTGVMDEQYF.

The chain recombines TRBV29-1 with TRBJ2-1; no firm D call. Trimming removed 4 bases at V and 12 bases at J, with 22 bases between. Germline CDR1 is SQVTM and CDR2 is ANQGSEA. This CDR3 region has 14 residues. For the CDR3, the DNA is TGCAGCGTTGTATCGGGTAGCCAAACTTCGGGGCAGTTCTTC. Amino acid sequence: CSVVSGSQTSGQFF.

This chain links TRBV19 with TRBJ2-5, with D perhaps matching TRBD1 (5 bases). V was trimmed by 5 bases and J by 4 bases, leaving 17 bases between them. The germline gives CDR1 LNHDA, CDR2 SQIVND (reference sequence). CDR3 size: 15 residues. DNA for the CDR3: TGTGCCAGTAGTCCCTTTAAGGGGCGCAGAGAGACCCAGTACTTC. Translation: CASSPFKGRRETQYF.

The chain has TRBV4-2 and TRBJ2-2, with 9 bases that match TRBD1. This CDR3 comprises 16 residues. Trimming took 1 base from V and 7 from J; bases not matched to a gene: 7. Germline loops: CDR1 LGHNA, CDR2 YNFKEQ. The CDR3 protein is CASSQVGTGSGGELFF. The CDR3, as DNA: TGTGCCAGCAGCCAAGTTGGGACAGGGTCCGGCGGGGAGCTGTTTTTT.

The CDR3 spells CASSLSQGWGYTF. The CDR3, as DNA: TGTGCCAGCAGTTTAAGTCAGGGTTGGGGCTACACCTTC. V and J are TRBV27 and TRBJ1-2, with TRBD1 as a possible D gene (5 bases). The CDR3 has 13 amino acids. Germline-derived CDR1 and CDR2 are MNHEY and SMNVEV (reference sequence). The V end lost 2 bases, the J end lost 8 bases, and 12 bases lay between the germline ends.

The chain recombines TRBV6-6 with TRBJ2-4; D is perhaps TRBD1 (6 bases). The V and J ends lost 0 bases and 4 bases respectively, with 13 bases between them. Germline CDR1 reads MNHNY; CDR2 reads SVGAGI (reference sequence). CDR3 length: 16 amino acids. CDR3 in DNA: TGTGCCAGCAGTTACTCCGGGGACATACGGAAAAACATTCAGTACTTC. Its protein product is CASSYSGDIRKNIQYF.

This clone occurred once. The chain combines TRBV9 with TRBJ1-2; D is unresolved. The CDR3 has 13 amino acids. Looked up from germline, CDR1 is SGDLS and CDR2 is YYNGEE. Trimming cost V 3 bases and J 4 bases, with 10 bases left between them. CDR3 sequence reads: CASSEQRSYGYTF. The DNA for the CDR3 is TGTGCCAGCAGCGAGCAGCGCTCCTATGGCTACACCTTC.

CDR3 protein: CASSLYQYTEAFF. In nucleotides, the CDR3 is TGTGCCAGCAGCTTGTATCAGTACACTGAAGCTTTCTTT. The chain links TRBV5-5 to TRBJ1-1, with D hard to call. V lost 1 base and J lost 3, with 7 bases in between. Germline CDR1 and CDR2: SGHKS and YYEKEE (reference sequence). This CDR3 has 13 residues.